This TCR beta chain was captured in a study of persistence of HIV-infected CD4 T cells. Notes on the study in general: TCR oligoclonality correlated with proviral oligoclonality in the same sorted populations.

The CDR3 runs 19 residues. V was trimmed by 3 bases and J by 7 bases, leaving 29 bases between them. Germline CDR1 reads SGHRS; CDR2 reads YFSETQ. Points on this clone: Its target is unknown.

An overlapping HIV-1 Gag peptide pool stimulated these cells at about 1 ug/peptide/mL. Sorted nonresponding memory CD4+ T cells were CD40L-negative, CD69-negative, CD45RO-high. The libraries were made with immunoSEQ version 4 in survey mode. Template was genomic DNA at about 9.3 ng/uL, with up to 1 ug used per sample. Libraries were prepared by immunoSEQ multiplex PCR; TCRdb keeps only in-frame clonotypes and omits some of them. The sample has 50,000 to 65,000 clones, 70% to 75% seen once; the top ten hold under 2%. The gene calls are TRBV5-1 and TRBJ2-1; possibly TRBD2 for D (7 bases). The clonotype originates from an adult man with HIV who was CMV-seropositive. Source: CD4+ T cells sorted from PBMCs after roughly 18-hour stimulation, taken from a patient who received antiretroviral therapy. The CDR3 DNA follows: TGCGCCAGCAGCTCCCTCCCATTGGGGGGGCGGGTAATAGGTAATGAGCAGTTCTTC. Translated, it gives CASSSLPLGGRVIGNEQFF. Filled out from reference TRBV5-1 and TRBJ2-1, the complete variable domain reads KAGVTQTPRYLIKTRGQQVTLSCSPISGHRSVSWYQQTPGQGLQFLFEYFSETQRNKGNFPGRFSGRQFSNSRSEMNVSTLELGDSALYLCASSSLPLGGRVIGNEQFFGPGTRLTVL.